This TCR beta chain stems from a study of T-cell memory formation after mild COVID-19. Study details: Each donor largely had its own TCR clusters. Study conclusions and caveats: Day 15 to 85 contracting clones showed balanced CD4/CD8; day 15 to 37 expanders favored CD4+. Mainly CM and EM harbored the contracting CD4+ clones; mainly EMRA harbored the CD8+ ones.

CDR3 length: 15 residues. Per the germline V gene, CDR1 is SGHRS and CDR2 is YFSETQ. J was trimmed by 7 bases and V by 3 bases; bases with no gene match: 7. Notes on this clonotype: The antigen is unknown.

MiXCR, applied by TCRdb to the 5' RACE reads, yields one record per CDR3 protein. Of about 470,000 distinct CDR3 sequences listed, roughly 25% are singletons. This receptor was identified in an adult woman who had mild COVID-19 (a few samples of this study predate the infection). Cell type and time point are not known. The sequencing input was PBMCs or a T cell subset sorted from them (not recorded which). V usage is TRBV5-1 and J usage is TRBJ2-2, with 9 bases aligning to TRBD1. Written as DNA, the CDR3 is TGCGCCAGCAGCTCGACAGGGGGAGGATTCGGGGAGCTGTTTTTT. Translating it yields CASSSTGGGFGELFF.